One T cell receptor (beta chain) is described in this entry. Its specificity is unknown. The junction does not match germline at one end; this may be a read error. Germline-derived CDR1 and CDR2 are SSHAT and FNYEAQ (reference sequence). This CDR3 comprises 14 residues. The data belong to a study of vaccination and CD4 T cells after COVID-19. Study-level results: Counts of SARS-CoV-2-reactive clonotypes had a median that went from around 21 to 38, a nonsignificant change.

An Oncomine TCR Beta short-read assay was used to sequence the DNA from cultured CD4+ T cells. TCRdb re-analysed the PCR reads in MiXCR, keeping a single row per CDR3 protein. The sample contains approximately 9,900 distinct CDR3 sequences, about 55% of which appear only once. Treatment: approximately 9-day PBMC culture with coronavirus spike peptide pools or control peptides (ViraFEST assay). Source material: CD4+ T cells from blood, cultured in vitro. V gene TRBV7-7 combines with J gene TRBJ2-5; 7 bases agree with TRBD2. The clonotype was recovered from a human donor who had recovered from COVID-19. The CDR3 coding sequence is TGTGCTAGCAGCTCCGGACTAGTGGGGGAGACCCAGTACTTC. It encodes CASSSGLVGETQYF.